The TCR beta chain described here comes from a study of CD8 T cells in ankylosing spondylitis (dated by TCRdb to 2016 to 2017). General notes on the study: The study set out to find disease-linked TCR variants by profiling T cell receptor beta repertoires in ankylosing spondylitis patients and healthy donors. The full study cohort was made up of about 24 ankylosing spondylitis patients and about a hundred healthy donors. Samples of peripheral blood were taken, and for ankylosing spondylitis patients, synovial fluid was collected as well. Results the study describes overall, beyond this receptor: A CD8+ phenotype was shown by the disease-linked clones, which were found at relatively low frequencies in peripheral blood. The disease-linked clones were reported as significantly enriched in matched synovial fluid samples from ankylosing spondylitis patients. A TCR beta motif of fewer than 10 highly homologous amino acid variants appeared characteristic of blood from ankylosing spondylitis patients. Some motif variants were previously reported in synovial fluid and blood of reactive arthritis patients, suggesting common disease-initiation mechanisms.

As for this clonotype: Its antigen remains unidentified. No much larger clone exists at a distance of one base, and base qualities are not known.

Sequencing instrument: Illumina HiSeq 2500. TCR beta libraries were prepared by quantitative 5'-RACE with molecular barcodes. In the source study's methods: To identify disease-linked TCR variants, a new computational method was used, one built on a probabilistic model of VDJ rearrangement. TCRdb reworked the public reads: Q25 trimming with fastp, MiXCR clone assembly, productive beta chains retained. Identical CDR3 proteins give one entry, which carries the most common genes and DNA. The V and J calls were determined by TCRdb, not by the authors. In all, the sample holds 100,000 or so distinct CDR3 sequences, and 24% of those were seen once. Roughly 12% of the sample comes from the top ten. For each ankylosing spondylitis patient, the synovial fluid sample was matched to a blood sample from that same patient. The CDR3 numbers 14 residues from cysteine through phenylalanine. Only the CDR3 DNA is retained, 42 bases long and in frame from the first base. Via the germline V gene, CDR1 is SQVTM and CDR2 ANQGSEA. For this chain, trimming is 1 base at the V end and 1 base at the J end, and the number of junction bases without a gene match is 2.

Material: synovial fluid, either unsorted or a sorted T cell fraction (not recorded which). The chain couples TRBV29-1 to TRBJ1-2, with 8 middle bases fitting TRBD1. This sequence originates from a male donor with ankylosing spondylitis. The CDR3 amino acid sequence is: CSVEGRGLNYGYTF. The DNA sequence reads TGCAGCGTTGAAGGCAGGGGGCTTAACTATGGCTACACCTTC.